A selection of T cell receptor beta chains follows, all from one sample in a study of T cells in localized non-small cell lung cancer. The data were produced by immunoSEQ multiplex PCR, yet TCRdb's version contains in-frame clones alone and is incomplete. The sample carries roughly 2,100 clones, 20% to 25% recorded once. The sequences come from lung tumor tissue, collected before any cancer treatment. These receptors were obtained from a male donor older than 55 with stage II lung adenocarcinoma. CDR3s include the opening cysteine and the closing phenylalanine or tryptophan. A D gene is named only where the DNA matches it firmly. Only part of the rows carry a size: once, few, many, or a class if the clone is expanded.

clone size: .; J gene: TRBJ1-2; V gene: TRBV6-8; D gene: .; CDR3 protein: CATFLINYGYTF; CDR3 DNA: TGTGCCACCTTCCTGATTAACTATGGCTACACCTTC
clone size: .; J gene: TRBJ2-2; V gene: TRBV29-1; D gene: TRBD2; CDR3 protein: CSVEAGGGELFF; CDR3 DNA: TGCAGCGTTGAAGCGGGAGGTGGGGAGCTGTTTTTT
clone size: .; J gene: TRBJ2-5; V gene: TRBV6-8; D gene: .; CDR3 protein: CASSWSSGYSGRETQYF; CDR3 DNA: TGTGCCAGCAGTTGGTCTTCGGGTTACAGCGGACGGGAGACCCAGTACTTC
clone size: few; J gene: TRBJ2-5; V gene: TRBV11-3; D gene: TRBD2; CDR3 protein: CASSQVSSGGTLETQYF; CDR3 DNA: TGTGCCAGCAGCCAAGTTTCCAGCGGGGGGACCTTAGAGACCCAGTACTTC
clone size: .; J gene: TRBJ1-5; V gene: TRBV6-8; D gene: .; CDR3 protein: CASSSRASNQPQHF; CDR3 DNA: TGTGCCAGCAGTTCCCGGGCTAGCAATCAGCCCCAGCATTTT
clone size: medium-sized; J gene: TRBJ2-7; V gene: TRBV6-8; D gene: .; CDR3 protein: CASSYSPTYEQYF; CDR3 DNA: TGTGCCAGCAGTTACTCTCCCACGTACGAGCAGTACTTC
clone size: few; J gene: TRBJ2-5; V gene: TRBV9; D gene: .; CDR3 protein: CASSVLGGFQETQYF; CDR3 DNA: TGTGCCAGCAGCGTCCTTGGGGGGTTTCAAGAGACCCAGTACTTC
clone size: .; J gene: TRBJ1-4; V gene: TRBV6-1; D gene: .; CDR3 protein: CAISEGLGDEKLFF; CDR3 DNA: TGTGCCATCAGTGAAGGCCTTGGGGATGAAAAACTGTTTTTT
clone size: .; J gene: TRBJ1-5; V gene: TRBV30; D gene: .; CDR3 protein: CAWGGGGNQPQHF; CDR3 DNA: TGTGCCTGGGGGGGAGGCGGGAATCAGCCCCAGCATTTT
clone size: .; J gene: TRBJ2-5; V gene: TRBV18; D gene: .; CDR3 protein: CASSPDTAETQYF; CDR3 DNA: TGTGCCAGCTCACCCGACACTGCCGAGACCCAGTACTTC
clone size: .; J gene: TRBJ1-3; V gene: TRBV6-8; D gene: .; CDR3 protein: CASRFEWDTIYF; CDR3 DNA: TGTGCCAGCAGGTTCGAATGGGACACCATATATTTT
clone size: few; J gene: TRBJ2-7; V gene: TRBV11-3; D gene: .; CDR3 protein: CASSPYSGSTYEQYF; CDR3 DNA: TGTGCCAGCAGCCCATATAGCGGCTCGACCTACGAGCAGTACTTC
clone size: medium-sized; J gene: TRBJ1-2; V gene: TRBV11-3; D gene: TRBD1; CDR3 protein: CASSSGQGRHGYTF; CDR3 DNA: TGTGCCAGCAGCTCTGGACAGGGGAGGCATGGCTACACCTTC
clone size: .; J gene: TRBJ2-7; V gene: TRBV19; D gene: .; CDR3 protein: CASSKAALGVAGAYEQYF; CDR3 DNA: TGTGCCAGTAGTAAGGCAGCCCTCGGGGTAGCTGGAGCTTACGAGCAGTACTTC
clone size: large; J gene: TRBJ2-3; V gene: TRBV15; D gene: TRBD2; CDR3 protein: CATSRDVAGGPLDTQYF; CDR3 DNA: TGTGCCACCAGCAGAGATGTAGCGGGAGGGCCCCTAGATACGCAGTATTTT
clone size: .; J gene: TRBJ2-7; V gene: TRBV6-8; D gene: TRBD1; CDR3 protein: CASRLGQGLVEQYF; CDR3 DNA: TGTGCCAGCAGACTCGGACAGGGGCTCGTGGAGCAGTACTTC